The 11 T cell receptor beta chains below all came from one sample that was sequenced in a study of blood T cell repertoires in COVID-19. Only in-frame clones appear in the TCRdb table, and some are missing; sequencing was by immunoSEQ multiplex PCR. Of some 100,000 clones in the sample, about 86% were seen once. Sequencing was performed on peripheral blood. Receptors were obtained from a man aged 50-60 years with COVID-19, enrolled during active disease.

The chain couples TRBV6-5 to TRBJ2-2, with D tentatively TRBD2 (5 bases). Germline V CDR1 and CDR2: MNHEY, SVGAGI. The CDR3 consists of 16 residues. The V end lost 0 bases, the J end lost 3 bases, and 11 bases lay between the germline ends. This CDR3 reads CASSYSPSADTGELFF. CDR3 coding DNA: TGTGCCAGCAGTTACTCTCCATCAGCGGACACCGGGGAGCTGTTTTTT.

The chain employs TRBV4-3 and TRBJ2-7; 10 bases agree with TRBD1. V lost 4 bases and J lost 4; bases outside the gene matches: 1. Germline-derived CDR1 and CDR2 are LGHNA and YSLEER. The CDR3 runs 13 residues. CDR3 sequence (DNA): TGCGCCAGCAGCCGGGACAGGGGATACGAGCAGTACTTC. Its translation: CASSRDRGYEQYF.

The chain employs TRBV19 and TRBJ1-2; no clear D. The CDR3 runs to 12 residues. The germline CDR1 and CDR2 sequences are LNHDA and SQIVND (reference sequence). The V gene lost 11 bases and the J gene lost 5 bases, with 15 bases spanning the gap. The CDR3 DNA is TGTGCCGCGAGCAGCGCCGGGTATGGCTACACCTTC. Translation: CAASSAGYGYTF.

This chain links TRBV6-1 with TRBJ2-2, with 8 bases matching TRBD1. V was clipped by 7 bases and J by 7 bases; unmatched bases: 8. CDR3 size: 14 residues. From germline, CDR1 is MNHNS and CDR2 SASEGT. The CDR3 nucleotides read TGTGCCAGCACGCAGGGGGCGCGCGGCGGGGAGCTGTTTTTT. This encodes CASTQGARGGELFF.

The table lists this clone with a few counts. The chain combines TRBV19 with TRBJ2-3, with 9 bases matching TRBD1. CDR3 size: 14 residues. CDR1 is LNHDA, CDR2 SQIVND, per germline (reference sequence). With 7 bases clipped from V and 7 bases from J, the junction kept 9 bases outside the gene matches. This CDR3 is CASNWDRASYTQYF. The CDR3 bases are TGTGCCAGTAATTGGGACAGGGCAAGTTATACGCAGTATTTT.

The rearrangement joins TRBV28 to TRBJ1-1; no definite D call. Deletions cut 7 bases from V and 0 bases from J, with 6 bases between. Looked up from germline, CDR1 is MDHEN and CDR2 is SYDVKM. This CDR3 spans 12 amino acids. CDR3 sequence (DNA): TGTGCCAGCAACAGTATGAACACTGAAGCTTTCTTT. Its translation: CASNSMNTEAFF. The full variable domain, completed using reference TRBV28 and TRBJ1-1, is DVKVTQSSRYLVKRTGEKVFLECVQDMDHENMFWYRQDPGLGLRLIYFSYDVKMKEKGDIPEGYSVSREKKERFSLILESASTNQTSMYLCASNSMNTEAFFGQGTRLTVV.

Of note for this clone: The identical CDR3 is also encoded by other nucleotide sequences in the sample. The chain links TRBV6-5 to TRBJ2-7; TRBD1 aligns across 9 bases. The length of the CDR3 is 14 residues. The germline CDR1 and CDR2 sequences are MNHEY and SVGAGI. With V trimmed by 3 bases and J by 4 bases, 4 bases remained unmatched. The CDR3 nucleotides read TGTGCCAGCAGTTATCTGACAGGGGGTTACGAGCAGTACTTC. Translated, it gives CASSYLTGGYEQYF.

The table lists this clone with a count of one. The chain recombines TRBV7-3 with TRBJ2-1, with TRBD1 matching 8 bases. Germline assignment: CDR1 SGHTA and CDR2 FQGTGA. V was pared by 8 bases and J by 7 bases, with 4 bases of the junction left unmatched. The CDR3 loop spans 12 amino acids. The CDR3 here is CASGWTGNEQFF. The CDR3 region has the DNA TGTGCCAGCGGATGGACAGGGAATGAGCAGTTCTTC.

This chain links TRBV3-1 (or the pseudogene TRBV3-2) with TRBJ2-7, with 11 bases that match TRBD1. The length of the CDR3 is 14 residues. The J segment lost 2 bases and the V segment lost 4 bases, leaving 1 base of the junction unmatched. From germline, CDR1 is LGHDT and CDR2 YNNKEL (reference sequence). The CDR3 region is CASSRTGGTYEQYF. The CDR3 coding sequence is TGTGCCAGCAGCCGGACAGGGGGCACCTACGAGCAGTACTTC.

The chain is built from TRBV18 and TRBJ1-5, with TRBD1 matching over 7 bases. V dropped 3 bases and J dropped 6; count of bases not matched to a gene: 2. This CDR3 has 13 residues. CDR1 and CDR2 from the germline V gene are KGHSH and LQKENI. CDR3 protein: CASSPDRSQPQHF. DNA for the CDR3: TGTGCCAGCTCACCGGACAGGAGTCAGCCCCAGCATTTT.

The CDR3 here is CASRPRQAEKLFF. The DNA for the CDR3 is TGTGCCAGCAGACCGCGACAGGCCGAAAAACTGTTTTTT. V usage is TRBV12-3 or TRBV12-4 and J usage is TRBJ1-4; D possibly corresponds to TRBD1 (6 bases). V was trimmed by 6 bases and J by 8 bases, leaving 13 bases between them. The CDR3 has 13 residues.